This TCR beta chain emerged from a study of response to subunit inactivated influenza vaccine. The CDR3 has 17 residues. Germline V gene lookup returns CDR1 DFQATT and CDR2 SNEGSKA (reference sequence). The junction had 10 bases not matched to a gene; V was cut back by 2 bases and J by 0 bases. TCRdb called the RT-PCR reads again in MiXCR, with one record for every CDR3 protein. Seen here are over 650,000 distinct CDR3 sequences, approximately 17% observed once, and the top ten hold approximately 10%. For this clonotype: Its antigen remains unidentified.

Broader study findings: Each seasonal influenza vaccination, the authors suggested, recruits few new T cells.

This clonotype originated in a man over 45 who received an inactivated influenza vaccine. Sequencing used PBMCs from blood, obtained approximately 5 days after vaccination. This chain uses TRBV20-1 with TRBJ1-5, with 7 bases identical to TRBD1. DNA for the CDR3: TGCAGTGCTAGACCAACGGGACAGACTTATAGCAATCAGCCCCAGCATTTT. Protein product: CSARPTGQTYSNQPQHF.